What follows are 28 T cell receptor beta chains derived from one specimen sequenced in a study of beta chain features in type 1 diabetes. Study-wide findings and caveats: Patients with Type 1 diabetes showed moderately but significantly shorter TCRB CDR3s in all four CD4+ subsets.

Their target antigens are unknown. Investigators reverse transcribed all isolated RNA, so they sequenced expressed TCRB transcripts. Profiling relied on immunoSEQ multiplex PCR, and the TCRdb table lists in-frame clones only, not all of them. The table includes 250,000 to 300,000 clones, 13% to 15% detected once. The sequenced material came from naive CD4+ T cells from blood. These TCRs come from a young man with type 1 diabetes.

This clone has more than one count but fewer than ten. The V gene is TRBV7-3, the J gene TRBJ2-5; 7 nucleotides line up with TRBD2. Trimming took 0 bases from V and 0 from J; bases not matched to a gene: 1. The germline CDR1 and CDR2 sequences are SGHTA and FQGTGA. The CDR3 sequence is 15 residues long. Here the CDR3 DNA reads TGTGCCAGCAGCTTAACGAGCGGGAACCAAGAGACCCAGTACTTC. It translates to CASSLTSGNQETQYF.

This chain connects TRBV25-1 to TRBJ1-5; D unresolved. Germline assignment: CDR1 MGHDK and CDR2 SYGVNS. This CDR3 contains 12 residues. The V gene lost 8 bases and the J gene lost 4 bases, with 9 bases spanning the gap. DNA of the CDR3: TGTGCCAGCGTGCGGGAGAATCAGCCCCAGCATTTT. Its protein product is CASVRENQPQHF.

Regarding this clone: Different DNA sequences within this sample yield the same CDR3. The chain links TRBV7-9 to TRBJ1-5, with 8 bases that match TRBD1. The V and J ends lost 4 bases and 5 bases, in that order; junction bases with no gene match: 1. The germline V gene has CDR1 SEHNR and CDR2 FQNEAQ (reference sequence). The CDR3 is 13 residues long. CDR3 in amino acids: CASSSQGDQPQHF. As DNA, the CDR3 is TGTGCCAGCAGCTCACAGGGGGATCAGCCCCAGCATTTT.

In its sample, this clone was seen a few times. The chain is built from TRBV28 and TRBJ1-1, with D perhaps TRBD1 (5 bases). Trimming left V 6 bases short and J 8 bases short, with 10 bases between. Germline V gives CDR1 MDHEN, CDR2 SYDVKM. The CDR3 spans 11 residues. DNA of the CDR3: TGTGCCAGCAGGGACACCTTAGAAGCTTTCTTT. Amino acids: CASRDTLEAFF.

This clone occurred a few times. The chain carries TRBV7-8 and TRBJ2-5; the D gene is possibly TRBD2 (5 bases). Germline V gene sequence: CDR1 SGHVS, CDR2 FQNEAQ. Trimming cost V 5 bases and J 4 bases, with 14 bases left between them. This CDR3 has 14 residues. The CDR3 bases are TGTGCCAGCAGCCAGACCGGGATCAGAGAGACCCAGTACTTC. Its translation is CASSQTGIRETQYF.

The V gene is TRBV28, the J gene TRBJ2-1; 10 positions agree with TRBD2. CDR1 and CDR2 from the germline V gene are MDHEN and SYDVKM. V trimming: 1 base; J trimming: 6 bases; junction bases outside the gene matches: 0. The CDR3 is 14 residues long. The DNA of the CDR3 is TGTGCCAGCAGTTTATCTAGCGGGAGCAATGAGCAGTTCTTC. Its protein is CASSLSSGSNEQFF.

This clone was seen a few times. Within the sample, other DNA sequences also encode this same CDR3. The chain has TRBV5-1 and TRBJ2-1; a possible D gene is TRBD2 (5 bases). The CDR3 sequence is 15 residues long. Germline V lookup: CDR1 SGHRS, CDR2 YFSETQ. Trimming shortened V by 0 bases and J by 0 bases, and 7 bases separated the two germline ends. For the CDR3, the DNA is TGCGCCAGCAGCTTGGTGGGGAGCTCCTACAATGAGCAGTTCTTC. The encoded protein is CASSLVGSSYNEQFF. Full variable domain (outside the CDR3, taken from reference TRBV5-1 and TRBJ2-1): KAGVTQTPRYLIKTRGQQVTLSCSPISGHRSVSWYQQTPGQGLQFLFEYFSETQRNKGNFPGRFSGRQFSNSRSEMNVSTLELGDSALYLCASSLVGSSYNEQFFGPGTRLTVL.

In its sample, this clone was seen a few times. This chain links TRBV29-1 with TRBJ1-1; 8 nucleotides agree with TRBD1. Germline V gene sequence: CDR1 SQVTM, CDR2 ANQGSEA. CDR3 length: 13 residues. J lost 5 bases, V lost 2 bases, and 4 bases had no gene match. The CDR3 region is CSVELTGGTEAFF. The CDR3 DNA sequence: TGCAGCGTTGAACTAACAGGGGGGACTGAAGCTTTCTTT.

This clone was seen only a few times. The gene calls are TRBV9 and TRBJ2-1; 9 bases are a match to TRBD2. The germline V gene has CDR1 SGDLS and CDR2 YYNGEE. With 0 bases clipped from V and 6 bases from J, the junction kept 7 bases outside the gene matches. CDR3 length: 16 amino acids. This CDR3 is CASSVGWTSASNEQFF. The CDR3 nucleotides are TGTGCCAGCAGCGTAGGTTGGACTAGCGCCAGCAATGAGCAGTTCTTC.

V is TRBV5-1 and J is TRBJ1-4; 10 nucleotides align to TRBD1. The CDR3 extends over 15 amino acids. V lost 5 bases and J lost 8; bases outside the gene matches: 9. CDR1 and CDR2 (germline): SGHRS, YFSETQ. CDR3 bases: TGCGCCAGCAGTCGCGATGGACAGGGGGGAGAAAAACTGTTTTTT. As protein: CASSRDGQGGEKLFF.

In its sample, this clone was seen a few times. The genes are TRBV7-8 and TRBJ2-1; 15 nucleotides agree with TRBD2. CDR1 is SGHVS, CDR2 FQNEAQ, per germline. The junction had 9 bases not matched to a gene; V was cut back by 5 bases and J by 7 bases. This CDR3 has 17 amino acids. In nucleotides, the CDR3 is TGTGCCAGCAGCACGCGGACTAGCGGGAGGGCGGATAATGAGCAGTTCTTC. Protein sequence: CASSTRTSGRADNEQFF.

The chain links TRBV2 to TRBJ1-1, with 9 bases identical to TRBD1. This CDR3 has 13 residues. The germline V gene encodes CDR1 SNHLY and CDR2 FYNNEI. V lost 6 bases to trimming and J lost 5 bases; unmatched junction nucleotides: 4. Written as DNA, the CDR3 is TGTGCCAGCAGCGGGACAGGGAGGACTGAAGCTTTCTTT. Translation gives CASSGTGRTEAFF.

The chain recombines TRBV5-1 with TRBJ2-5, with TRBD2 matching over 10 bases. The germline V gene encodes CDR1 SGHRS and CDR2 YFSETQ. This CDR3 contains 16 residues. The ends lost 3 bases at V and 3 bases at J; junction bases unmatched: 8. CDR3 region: CASSSTWTSGKETQYF. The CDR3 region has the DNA TGCGCCAGCAGCTCTACCTGGACTAGCGGTAAAGAGACCCAGTACTTC. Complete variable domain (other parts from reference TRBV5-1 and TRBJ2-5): KAGVTQTPRYLIKTRGQQVTLSCSPISGHRSVSWYQQTPGQGLQFLFEYFSETQRNKGNFPGRFSGRQFSNSRSEMNVSTLELGDSALYLCASSSTWTSGKETQYFGPGTRLLVL.

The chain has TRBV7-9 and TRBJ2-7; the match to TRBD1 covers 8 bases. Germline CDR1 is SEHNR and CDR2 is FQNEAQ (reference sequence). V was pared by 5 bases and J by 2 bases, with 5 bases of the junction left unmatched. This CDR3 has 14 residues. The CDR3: CASSLGQATYEQYF. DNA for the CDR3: TGTGCCAGCAGCCTGGGACAGGCAACCTACGAGCAGTACTTC.

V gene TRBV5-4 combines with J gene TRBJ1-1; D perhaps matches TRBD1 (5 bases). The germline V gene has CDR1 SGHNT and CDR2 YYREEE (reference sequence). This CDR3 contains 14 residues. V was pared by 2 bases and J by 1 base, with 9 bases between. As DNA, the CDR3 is TGTGCCAGCAGCTTAAGGGGAGGGAACACTGAAGCTTTCTTT. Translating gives CASSLRGGNTEAFF. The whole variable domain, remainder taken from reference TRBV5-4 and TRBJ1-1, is ETGVTQSPTHLIKTRGQQVTLRCSSQSGHNTVSWYQQALGQGPQFIFQYYREEENGRGNFPPRFSGLQFPNYSSELNVNALELDDSALYLCASSLRGGNTEAFFGQGTRLTVV.

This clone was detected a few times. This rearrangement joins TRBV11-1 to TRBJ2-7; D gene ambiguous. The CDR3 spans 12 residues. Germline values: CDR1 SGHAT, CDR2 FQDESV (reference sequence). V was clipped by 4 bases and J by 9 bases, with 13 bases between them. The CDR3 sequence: CASSYHWAGQYF. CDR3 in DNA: TGTGCCAGCAGCTACCATTGGGCCGGGCAGTACTTC. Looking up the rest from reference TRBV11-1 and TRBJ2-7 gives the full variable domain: EAEVAQSPRYKITEKSQAVAFWCDPISGHATLYWYRQILGQGPELLVQFQDESVVDDSQLPKDRFSAERLKGVDSTLKIQPAELGDSAMYLCASSYHWAGQYFGPGTRLTVT.

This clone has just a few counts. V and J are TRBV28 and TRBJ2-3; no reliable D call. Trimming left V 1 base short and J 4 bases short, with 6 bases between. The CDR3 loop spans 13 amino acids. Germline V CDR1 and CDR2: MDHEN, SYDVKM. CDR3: CASSLSGPDTQYF. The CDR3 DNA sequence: TGTGCCAGCAGTTTATCCGGTCCAGATACGCAGTATTTT.

The CDR3 region is CASSAVEGVQPQHF. Here the CDR3 DNA reads TGTGCCAGCAGCGCGGTAGAGGGAGTTCAGCCCCAGCATTTT. The gene calls are TRBV9 and TRBJ1-5; D ambiguous. The length of the CDR3 is 14 residues. Trimming stripped 3 bases from V and 6 bases from J, with 13 bases between. CDR1 and CDR2 (germline): SGDLS, YYNGEE.

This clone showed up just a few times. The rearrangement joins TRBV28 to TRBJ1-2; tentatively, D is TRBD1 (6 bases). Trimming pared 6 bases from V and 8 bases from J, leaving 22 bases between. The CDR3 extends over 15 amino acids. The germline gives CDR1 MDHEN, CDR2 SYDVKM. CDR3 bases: TGTGCCAGCAGCGAGTCGGGCAGGGGAAAGGAAGGCTACACCTTC. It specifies CASSESGRGKEGYTF.

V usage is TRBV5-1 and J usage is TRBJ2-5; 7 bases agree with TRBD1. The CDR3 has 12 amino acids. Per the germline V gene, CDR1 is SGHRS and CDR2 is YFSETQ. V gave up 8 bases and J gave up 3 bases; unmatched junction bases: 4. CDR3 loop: CASGQDEETQYF. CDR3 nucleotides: TGCGCCAGTGGACAGGACGAAGAGACCCAGTACTTC.

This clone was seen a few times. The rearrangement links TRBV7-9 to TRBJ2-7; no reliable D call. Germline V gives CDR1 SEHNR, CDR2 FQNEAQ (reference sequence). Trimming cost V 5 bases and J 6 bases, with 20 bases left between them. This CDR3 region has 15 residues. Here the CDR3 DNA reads TGTGCCAGCAGCACTGTGAGAACTACGCTGGGCGAGCAGTACTTC. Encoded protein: CASSTVRTTLGEQYF.

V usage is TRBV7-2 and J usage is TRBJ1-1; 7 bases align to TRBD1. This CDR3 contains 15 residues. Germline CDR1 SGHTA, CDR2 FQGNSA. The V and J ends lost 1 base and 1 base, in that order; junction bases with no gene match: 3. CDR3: CASSLEGAPNTEAFF. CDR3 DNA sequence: TGTGCCAGCAGCTTAGAGGGGGCCCCGAACACTGAAGCTTTCTTT.

The CDR3: CASSLTSGRGQNEQFF. Written as DNA, the CDR3 is TGTGCCAGCAGTTTGACTAGCGGGAGGGGCCAGAATGAGCAGTTCTTC. This chain joins TRBV7-2 and TRBJ2-1, with 14 bases fitting TRBD2. The CDR3 runs to 16 residues. Germline-derived CDR1 and CDR2 are SGHTA and FQGNSA. Unmatched junction bases numbered 8, after V lost 6 bases and J lost 7 bases.

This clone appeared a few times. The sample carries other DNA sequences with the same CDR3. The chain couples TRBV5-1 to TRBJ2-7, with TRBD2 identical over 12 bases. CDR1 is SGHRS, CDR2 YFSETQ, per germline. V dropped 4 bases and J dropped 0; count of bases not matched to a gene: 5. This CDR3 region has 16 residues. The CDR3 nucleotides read TGCGCCAGCAGCCTGGGGACTAGCGGGCCCTCCTACGAGCAGTACTTC. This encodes CASSLGTSGPSYEQYF.

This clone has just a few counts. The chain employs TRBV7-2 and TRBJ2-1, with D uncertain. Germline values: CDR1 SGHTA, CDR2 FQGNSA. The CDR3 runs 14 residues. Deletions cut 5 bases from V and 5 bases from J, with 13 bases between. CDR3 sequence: CASSPRAGDNEQFF. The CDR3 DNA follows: TGTGCCAGCAGCCCCCGAGCAGGTGACAATGAGCAGTTCTTC.

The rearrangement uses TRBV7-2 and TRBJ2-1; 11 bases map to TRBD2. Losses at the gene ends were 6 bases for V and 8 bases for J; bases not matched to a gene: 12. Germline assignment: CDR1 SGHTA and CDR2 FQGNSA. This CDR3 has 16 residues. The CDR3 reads CASSLNLAGGRDEQFF. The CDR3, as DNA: TGTGCCAGCAGTTTAAATCTAGCGGGAGGTCGGGATGAGCAGTTCTTC.

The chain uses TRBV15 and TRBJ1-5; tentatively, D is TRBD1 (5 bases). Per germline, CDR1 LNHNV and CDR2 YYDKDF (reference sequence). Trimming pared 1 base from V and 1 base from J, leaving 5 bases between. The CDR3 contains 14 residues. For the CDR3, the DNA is TGTGCCACCAGCAGAGGGGGCAGCAATCAGCCCCAGCATTTT. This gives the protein CATSRGGSNQPQHF.

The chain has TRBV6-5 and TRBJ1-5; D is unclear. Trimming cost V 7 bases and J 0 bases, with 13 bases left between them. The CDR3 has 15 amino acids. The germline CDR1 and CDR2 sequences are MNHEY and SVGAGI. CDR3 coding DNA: TGTGCCAGCAAGGCGGCAGACTATAGCAATCAGCCCCAGCATTTT. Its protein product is CASKAADYSNQPQHF.